The 4 T cell receptor beta chains below all came from one sample that was sequenced in a study of cytomegalovirus exposure and HLA in healthy donors. Primers included in the PCR were 60 Vbeta and 13 Jbeta primers. Sequencing used immunoSEQ multiplex PCR; TCRdb keeps in-frame clones, though not all of them. The repertoire holds around 99,000 clones, with around 78% as singletons. Sequencing was performed on PBMCs. These receptors all come from a man aged 30 to 39 in good health and CMV-seronegative.

V gene TRBV6-1 combines with J gene TRBJ2-1; D might be TRBD2 (7 bases). In germline, CDR1 is MNHNS, CDR2 SASEGT. CDR3 length: 15 residues. V lost 6 bases, J lost 7 bases, and 19 bases lay in between. CDR3 nucleotide sequence: TGTGCCAGCAGCCAACTAGGGGGGGTCGGAAATGAGCAGTTCTTC. It translates to CASSQLGGVGNEQFF.

The chain couples TRBV14 to TRBJ2-1; D is unclear. The V and J ends lost 1 base and 0 bases respectively, with 10 bases between them. The CDR3 is made up of 16 amino acids. CDR1 is SGHDN, CDR2 FVKESK, per germline. CDR3 sequence (DNA): TGTGCCAGCAGCCAAGCTAGAGTCAGCTCCTACAATGAGCAGTTCTTC. This translates into CASSQARVSSYNEQFF.

The chain carries TRBV7-8 and TRBJ2-3; 9 bases are shared with TRBD1. Germline CDR1 SGHVS, CDR2 FQNEAQ. Unmatched junction bases numbered 6, after V lost 6 bases and J lost 2 bases. The CDR3 is 15 amino acids. CDR3 DNA sequence: TGTGCCAGCAGATTGACAGGGGGGAACACAGATACGCAGTATTTT. It encodes CASRLTGGNTDTQYF. Together with reference TRBV7-8 and TRBJ2-3, the CDR3 gives the full variable domain: GAGVSQSPRYKVAKRGQDVALRCDPISGHVSLFWYQQALGQGPEFLTYFQNEAQLDKSGLPSDRFFAERPEGSVSTLKIQRTQQEDSAVYLCASRLTGGNTDTQYFGPGTRLTVL.

Here the CDR3 DNA reads TGTGCCAGCAGCGACCAGGGTCACATTCAGTACTTC. Protein product: CASSDQGHIQYF. The genes are TRBV9 and TRBJ2-4; TRBD1 is a possible D gene (5 bases). This CDR3 region has 12 residues. Germline CDR1 SGDLS, CDR2 YYNGEE. Between the trimmed V and J ends, which lost 3 bases and 8 bases, there was a span of 9 bases.